This T cell receptor (beta chain) appears in the sequencing data of a study of blood T cell repertoires in COVID-19. Study in general: There were acute and convalescent COVID-19 samples, and they came from the United States, Italy and Spain. T cells, B-cell-depleted T cells, or PBMCs supplied cDNA or gDNA.

As handled by the study authors: Nucleated cell number was recorded as an estimate derived from reference gene primer amplification. This table comes from immunoSEQ multiplex PCR, and its TCRdb copy is limited to in-frame clones, with some not included. The V and J calls and clone size were taken over from that table, and D and trimming were inferred from the DNA. Of approximately 150,000 clones listed, approximately 90% are singletons. This receptor was obtained from a human donor in a cohort sampled during active COVID-19. The sequencing sample was made of peripheral blood.

The CDR3 is CASSMGGDTQYF. DNA for the CDR3: TGTGCCAGCAGCATGGGGGGTGATACGCAGTATTTT. This chain uses TRBV7-3 with TRBJ2-3, with TRBD2 as a possible D gene (6 bases). Germline V lookup: CDR1 SGHTA, CDR2 FQGTGA. The CDR3 is 12 amino acids. Between the trimmed V and J ends, which lost 5 bases and 6 bases, there was a span of 9 bases.